The 9 T cell receptor beta chains below come from one sample, sequenced in a study of Tregs in tolerant kidney transplant recipients (dated by TCRdb to the late 2010s). Taken with the paper, the label for time point translates to: blood sample drawn before combined kidney and bone marrow transplant. Receptor amplification or capture employed the immunoSEQ multiplex PCR assay. Not all clones reach the TCRdb copy of this immuneACCESS table, which keeps in-frame sequences only. Checked studies attribute under half of the gap to unresolved V genes and leave the rest unexplained. The sample table gives 48,000 or so clones. Roughly 0.8% of the sample comes from the top ten. The material was CD4+ T cells from blood, obtained before the transplant. These receptors all come from a human donor who received a combined kidney and bone marrow transplant.

On this clone: Sequencing ends 3 residues short of the CDR3 end; the germline J gene provides the rest. The rearrangement joins TRBV7-2 to TRBJ1-4; 9 bases map to TRBD1. Germline assignment: CDR1 SGHTA and CDR2 FQGNSA. V gave up 5 bases and J gave up 8 bases; unmatched junction bases: 6. CDR3 size: 14 residues. The chain's CDR3 is CASSPGTGSEKLFF. The covered CDR3 bases are TGTGCCAGCAGCCCCGGGACAGGGAGCGAAAAA.

Concerning this clone: Read coverage stops 3 residues before the CDR3 terminus; the germline J gene supplies the remainder. The chain is built from TRBV7-3 and TRBJ2-1; 7 bases line up with TRBD1. The germline gives CDR1 SGHTA, CDR2 FQGTGA. The CDR3 totals 13 residues. V shed 4 bases and J 5 bases; nucleotides not matched to a gene: 2. The CDR3 bases that were read are TGTGCCAGCAGCTCCCAGGGGGACAATGAG. The encoded protein is CASSSQGDNE. From start to end, the CDR3 is CASSSQGDNEQFF.

Comment on this clone: The junction departs from the called germline gene at one end, perhaps through a read error. Within the sample, other DNA sequences also encode this same CDR3. This CDR3 reads CASSLNRENNEQFF. The DNA read from the CDR3 is TGTGCTAGCAGCTTAAACAGGGAGAACAATGAG. This sequence joins TRBV7-3 and TRBJ2-1; weak D call: TRBD1 (6 bases). The observed sequence ends 3 residues before the CDR3 terminus, with the missing tail filled in from the germline J gene. This CDR3 is 14 amino acids long. CDR1 SGHTA and CDR2 FQGTGA come from the germline V gene.

Concerning this clone: The CDR3 extends 3 residues past the end of the read, so its final part is completed from the germline J gene. The chain couples TRBV6-1 to TRBJ2-7; 8 bases line up with TRBD1. The CDR3 runs 13 residues. V lost 2 bases and J lost 6; bases outside the gene matches: 3. The germline V gene has CDR1 MNHNS and CDR2 SASEGT. CDR3 sequence reads: CASSEQGAGEQYF. The sequenced CDR3 bases are TGTGCCAGCAGTGAACAGGGGGCCGGCGAG.

About this clone: Read sequence stops 3 residues before the CDR3 end, and the germline J gene provides the missing end. This chain connects TRBV7-9 to TRBJ1-6; perhaps TRBD1 as D (6 bases). The germline V and J ends were trimmed by 0 bases and 3 bases, with 6 bases remaining between them. This CDR3 is built from 15 residues. CDR1 and CDR2 (germline): SEHNR, FQNEAQ (reference sequence). The sequenced part of the CDR3 DNA is TGTGCCAGCAGCTTAGCGGGACACTATAATTCACCC. Translation: CASSLAGHYNSP. The whole CDR3 reads CASSLAGHYNSPLHF.

With respect to this clone: The read is 3 residues too short to cover the CDR3 end, so that end is filled in from the germline J gene. The chain has TRBV28 and TRBJ1-2, with 9 bases that match TRBD1. The CDR3 totals 20 residues. After removal of 2 bases from V and 2 bases from J, the junction contained 18 bases not matched to a gene. Per the germline V gene, CDR1 is MDHEN and CDR2 is SYDVKM. The part of the CDR3 DNA that was read is TGTGCCAGCAGTTTAGAGGGGCTCCGGGACAGGGTTCTCGGGAACTATGGC. The encoded protein is CASSLEGLRDRVLGNYG. The whole CDR3 region reads CASSLEGLRDRVLGNYGYTF.

For this clone: Coverage ceases 3 residues before the CDR3 finishes, and the germline J gene fills in the end. The rearrangement uses TRBV5-1 and TRBJ2-7, with TRBD1 matching over 9 bases. The CDR3 loop spans 16 amino acids. V shed 0 bases and J 2 bases; nucleotides not matched to a gene: 6. Germline CDR1 is SGHRS and CDR2 is YFSETQ. Partial CDR3 DNA: TGCGCCAGCAGCTTGGCCCGGGACAGGGTTACCTACGAG. It codes for CASSLARDRVTYE. The whole CDR3 protein is CASSLARDRVTYEQYF.

As regards this clone: Sequencing ends 3 residues short of the CDR3 end; the germline J gene provides the rest. This chain connects TRBV30 to TRBJ2-7, with 8 bases identical to TRBD1. Trimming took 4 bases from V and 2 from J; bases not matched to a gene: 7. The CDR3 has 14 residues. Germline V gene sequence: CDR1 GTSNPN, CDR2 SVGIG (reference sequence). Incomplete CDR3 DNA: TGTGCCTGGAATCCGGGACAGGCAACCTACGAG. This codes for CAWNPGQATYE. In full, the CDR3 is CAWNPGQATYEQYF. Supplemented by reference TRBV30 and TRBJ2-7, the full variable domain reads SQTIHQWPATLVQPVGSPLSLECTVEGTSNPNLYWYRQAAGRGLQLLFYSVGIGQISSEVPQNLSASRPQDRQFILSSKKLLLSDSGFYLCAWNPGQATYEQYFGPGTRLTVT.

Notes on this clone: The CDR3 extends 3 residues past the end of the read, so its final part is completed from the germline J gene. This chain connects TRBV29-1 to TRBJ2-7, with D possibly being TRBD1 (7 bases). V lost 1 base to trimming and J lost 5 bases, with 12 bases between them. This CDR3 is built from 13 residues. In germline, CDR1 is SQVTM, CDR2 ANQGSEA. The sequenced part of the CDR3 DNA is TGCAGCGTTGAAGGGCAGGGGGGCAACGAG. Encoded protein: CSVEGQGGNE. The complete CDR3 sequence is CSVEGQGGNEQYF.